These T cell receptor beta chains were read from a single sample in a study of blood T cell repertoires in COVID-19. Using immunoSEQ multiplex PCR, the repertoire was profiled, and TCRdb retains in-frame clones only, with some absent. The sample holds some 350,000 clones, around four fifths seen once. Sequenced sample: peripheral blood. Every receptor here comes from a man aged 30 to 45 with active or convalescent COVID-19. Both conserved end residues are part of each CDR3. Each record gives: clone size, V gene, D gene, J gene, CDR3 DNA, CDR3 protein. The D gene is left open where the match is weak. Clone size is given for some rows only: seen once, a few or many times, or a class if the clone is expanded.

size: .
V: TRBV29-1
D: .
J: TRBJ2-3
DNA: TGCAGCGTAATACCCCGCGGCACAGATACGCAGTATTTT
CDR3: CSVIPRGTDTQYF

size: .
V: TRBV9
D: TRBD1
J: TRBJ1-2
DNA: TGTGCCAGCAGCGCGGGGACAGGGGGCGCCTATGGCTACACCTTC
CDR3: CASSAGTGGAYGYTF

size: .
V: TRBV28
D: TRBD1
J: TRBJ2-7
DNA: TGTGCCAGCAGTTATTCCGGGACAGGGGGGTACGAGCAGTACTTC
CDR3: CASSYSGTGGYEQYF

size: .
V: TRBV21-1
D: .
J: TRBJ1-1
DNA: TGTGCCAGCAGCAAAGAGGGTCACGGGGACAGGATGAACGGTGAAGCTTTCTTT
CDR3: CASSKEGHGDRMNGEAFF

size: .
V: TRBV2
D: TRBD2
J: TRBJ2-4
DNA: TGTGCCAGCAACAGCGCAGCGGGAGAGGGAAACATTCAGTACTTC
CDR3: CASNSAAGEGNIQYF

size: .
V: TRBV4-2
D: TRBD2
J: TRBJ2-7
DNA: TGTGCCAGCAGCCCCCGAAACGGGGGGGCCTACGAGCAGTACTTC
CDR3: CASSPRNGGAYEQYF

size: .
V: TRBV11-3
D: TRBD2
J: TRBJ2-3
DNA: TGTGCCAGCAGCCCCCGACTAGCGTCTAGCACAGATACGCAGTATTTT
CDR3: CASSPRLASSTDTQYF

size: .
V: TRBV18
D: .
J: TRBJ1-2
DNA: TGTGCCAGCTCCCCTATGAGTCTCGATGACTACACCTTC
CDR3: CASSPMSLDDYTF

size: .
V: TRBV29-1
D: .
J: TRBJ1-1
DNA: TGCAGCGCCGGGAACACTGAAGCTTTCTTT
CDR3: CSAGNTEAFF

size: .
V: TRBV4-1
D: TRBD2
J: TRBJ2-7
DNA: TGCGCCAGCAGCCATCCGGGACTAGCGGGAGTCGACGAGCAGTACTTC
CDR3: CASSHPGLAGVDEQYF

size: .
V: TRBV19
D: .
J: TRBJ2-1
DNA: TGTGCCAGTAGTATCGGAGGGCCGAGCTCCTACAATGAGCAGTTCTTC
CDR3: CASSIGGPSSYNEQFF

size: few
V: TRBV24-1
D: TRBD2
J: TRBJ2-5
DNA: TGTGCCACCAGTGATACCGGGACTAGCGGGAAGTACCAAGAGACCCAGTACTTC
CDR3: CATSDTGTSGKYQETQYF

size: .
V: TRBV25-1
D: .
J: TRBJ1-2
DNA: TGTGCCAGCAGTGAGCTGGGACACTTATATGGCTACACCTTC
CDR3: CASSELGHLYGYTF

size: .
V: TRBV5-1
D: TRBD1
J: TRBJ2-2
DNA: TGCGCCAGCAGCCCGGACAGGGGCACCGGGGAGCTGTTTTTT
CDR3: CASSPDRGTGELFF

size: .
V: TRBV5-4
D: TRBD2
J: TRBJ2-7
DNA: TGTGCCAGCAGCTCTAGCGGAATGAGAGGCGTGCAGTACTTC
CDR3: CASSSSGMRGVQYF

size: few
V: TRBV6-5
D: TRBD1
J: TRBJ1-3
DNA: TGTGCCAGCAGCGCGACAGGGTTTGGAAACACCATATATTTT
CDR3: CASSATGFGNTIYF

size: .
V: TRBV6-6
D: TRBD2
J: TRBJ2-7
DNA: TGTGCCAGCAGTTTAGCGGGGGGCTACGAGCAGTACTTC
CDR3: CASSLAGGYEQYF

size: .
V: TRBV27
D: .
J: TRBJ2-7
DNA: TGTGCCAGCAGCTGGGGCCACTCCTACGAGCAGTACTTC
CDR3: CASSWGHSYEQYF

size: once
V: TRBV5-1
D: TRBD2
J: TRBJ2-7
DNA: TGCGCCAGCAGCCCCGGCACCGCGGGAGACCACGAGCAGTACTTC
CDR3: CASSPGTAGDHEQYF

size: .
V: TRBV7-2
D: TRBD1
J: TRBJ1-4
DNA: TGTGCCAGCAGCTCTGGGACAGGAGCAGATGAAAAACTGTTTTTT
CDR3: CASSSGTGADEKLFF

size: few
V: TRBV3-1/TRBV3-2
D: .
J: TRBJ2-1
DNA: TGTGCCAGCAGCCAAGTAAGGGCCCAGGGTGAGCAGTTCTTC
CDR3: CASSQVRAQGEQFF

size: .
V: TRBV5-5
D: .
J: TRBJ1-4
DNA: TGTGCCAGCAGCTTGGCAGTCAGGCCAGATGAAAAACTGTTTTTT
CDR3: CASSLAVRPDEKLFF

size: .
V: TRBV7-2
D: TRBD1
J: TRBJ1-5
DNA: TGTGCCAGCAGCTGGACAGGATCAAGCAATCAGCCCCAGCATTTT
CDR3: CASSWTGSSNQPQHF

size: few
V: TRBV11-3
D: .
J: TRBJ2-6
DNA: TGTGCCAGCAGCTTGCGACAACCTCCCTCATCTGGGGCCAACGTCCTGACTTTC
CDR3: CASSLRQPPSSGANVLTF

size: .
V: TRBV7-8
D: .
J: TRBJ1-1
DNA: TGTGCCAGCAGCCCTATTCGCGGCACTGAAGCTTTCTTT
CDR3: CASSPIRGTEAFF

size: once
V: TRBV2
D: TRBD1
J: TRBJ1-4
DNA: TGTGCCAGCAGTGAAGACCGACAGGGGATTGAAAAACTGTTTTTT
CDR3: CASSEDRQGIEKLFF

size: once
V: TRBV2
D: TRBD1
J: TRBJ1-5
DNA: TGTGCCAGCGTCACGGACAGGGGCAATCAGCCCCAGCATTTT
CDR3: CASVTDRGNQPQHF

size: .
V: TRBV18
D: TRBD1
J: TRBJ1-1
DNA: TGTGCCAGCTCACCCGGGACAGGGGCTTCGGGGGGGGCTGAAGCTTTCTTT
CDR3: CASSPGTGASGGAEAFF

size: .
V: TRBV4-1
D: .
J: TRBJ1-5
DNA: TGCGCCAGCAGCCAAGACCAGCGGGACAATCAGCCCCAGCATTTT
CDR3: CASSQDQRDNQPQHF

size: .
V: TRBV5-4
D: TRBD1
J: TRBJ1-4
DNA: TGTGCCAGCAGCTTCGGACAGGGGGGTGAAAAACTGTTTTTT
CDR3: CASSFGQGGEKLFF

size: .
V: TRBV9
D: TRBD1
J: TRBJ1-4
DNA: TGTGCCAGCAGCGTAGATCCCGGGACAGGGGGAGAAAAACTGTTTTTT
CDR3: CASSVDPGTGGEKLFF

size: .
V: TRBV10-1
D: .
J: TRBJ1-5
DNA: TGCGCCAGCAGTGTGGAAGACAGGTCCCTCGCCTGCAATCAGCCCCAGCATTTT
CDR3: CASSVEDRSLACNQPQHF

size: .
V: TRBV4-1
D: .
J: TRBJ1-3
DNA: TGCGCCAGCAGCCAACCCGTAGGAGGAACCTCTGGAAACACCATATATTTT
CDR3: CASSQPVGGTSGNTIYF

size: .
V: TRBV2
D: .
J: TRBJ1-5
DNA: TGTGCCAGCAGTCAAGAGGGTGGGCGGGTTCAGCCCCAGCATTTT
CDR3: CASSQEGGRVQPQHF

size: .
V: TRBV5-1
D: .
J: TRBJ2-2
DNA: TGCGCCAGCAGCCCCACCCGGACAGGGAGGGCCGGGGAGCTGTTTTTT
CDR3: CASSPTRTGRAGELFF

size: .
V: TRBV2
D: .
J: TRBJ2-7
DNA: TGTGCCAGCAGTGAGTACTACGAGCAGTACTTC
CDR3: CASSEYYEQYF

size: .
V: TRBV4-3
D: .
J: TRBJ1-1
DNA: TGCGCCAGCAGCCAACGGATTCGGGGGAACACTGAAGCTTTCTTT
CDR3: CASSQRIRGNTEAFF

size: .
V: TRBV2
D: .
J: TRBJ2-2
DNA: TGTGCCAGCAGTGAACTTCAGGGCGGGGAGCTGTTTTTT
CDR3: CASSELQGGELFF

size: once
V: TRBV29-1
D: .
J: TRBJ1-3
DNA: TGCAGCGTTCCCGCTGGAAACACCATATATTTT
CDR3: CSVPAGNTIYF

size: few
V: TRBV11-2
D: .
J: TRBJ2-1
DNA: TGTGCCAGCAGCTTAGTCGGAGTAGAGCAGTTCTTC
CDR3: CASSLVGVEQFF

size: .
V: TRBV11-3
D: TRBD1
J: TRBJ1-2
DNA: TGTGCCAGCAGCCTTGACAGGGGTGTAGTCTATGGCTACACCTTC
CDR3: CASSLDRGVVYGYTF

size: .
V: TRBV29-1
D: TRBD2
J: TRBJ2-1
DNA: TGCAGCGTTTTGAGGTGGGGGAGGAAGCGGGAGGGCCATGGTGAGCAGTTCTTC
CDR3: CSVLRWGRKREGHGEQFF

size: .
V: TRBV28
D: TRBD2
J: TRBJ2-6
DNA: TGTGCCAGCAGCATGGCGGGAGGGACTGGGGCCAACGTCCTGACTTTC
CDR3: CASSMAGGTGANVLTF

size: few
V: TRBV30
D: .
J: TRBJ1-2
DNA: TGTGCCTGGAACTGGGCCGCTAACTATGGCTACACCTTC
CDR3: CAWNWAANYGYTF

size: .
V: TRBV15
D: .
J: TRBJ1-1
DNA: TGTGCCACCAGCAGAGAGCGGACACCCACTGAAGCTTTCTTT
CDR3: CATSRERTPTEAFF

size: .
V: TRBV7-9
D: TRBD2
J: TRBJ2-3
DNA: TGTGCCAGCAGCCTGAGACTAGCGGGCGTGACAGATACGCAGTATTTT
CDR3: CASSLRLAGVTDTQYF

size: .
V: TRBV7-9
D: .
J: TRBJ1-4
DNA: TGTGCCAGCGGCTCCCGGGAAACAACTAATGAAAAACTGTTTTTT
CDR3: CASGSRETTNEKLFF

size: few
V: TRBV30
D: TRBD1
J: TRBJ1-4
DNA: TGTGCCTGGAGCTCAGCCCCAGGGGGCTTGGAACTGTTTTTT
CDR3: CAWSSAPGGLELFF

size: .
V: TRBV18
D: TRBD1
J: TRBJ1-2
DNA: TGTGCCAGCTCACCGGGACAGCCTTCCTATGGCTACACCTTC
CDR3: CASSPGQPSYGYTF

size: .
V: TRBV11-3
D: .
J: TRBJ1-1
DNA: TGTGCCAGCAGCTCTACTTGGGCAGGCCGCATGAACACTGAAGCTTTCTTT
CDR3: CASSSTWAGRMNTEAFF

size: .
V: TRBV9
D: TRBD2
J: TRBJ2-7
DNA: TGTGCCAGCAGCGTAGCCGGTAGCGGGGGCACCTACGAGCAGTACTTC
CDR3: CASSVAGSGGTYEQYF

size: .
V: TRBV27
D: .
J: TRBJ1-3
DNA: TGTGCCAGCAGTTTAACTCCCCTTGTAAGAAACACCATATATTTT
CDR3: CASSLTPLVRNTIYF

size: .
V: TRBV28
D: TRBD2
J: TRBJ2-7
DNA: TGTGCCAGCAGTTCCCCCTCGAAGCGGGAGGGCACCGGGTACGAGCAGTACTTC
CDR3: CASSSPSKREGTGYEQYF

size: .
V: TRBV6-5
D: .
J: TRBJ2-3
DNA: TGTGCCAGCAGTTCCCCCGGGACTTCGCATACGCAGTATTTT
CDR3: CASSSPGTSHTQYF

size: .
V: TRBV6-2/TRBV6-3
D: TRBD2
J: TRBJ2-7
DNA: TGTGCCAGCAGTTACGTCGGAACTAGCGGGACCGAGCAGTACTTC
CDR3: CASSYVGTSGTEQYF

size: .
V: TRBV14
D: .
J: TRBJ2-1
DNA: TGTGCCAGCAGCCATCCGGGAATTCACGATGAGCAGTTCTTC
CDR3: CASSHPGIHDEQFF

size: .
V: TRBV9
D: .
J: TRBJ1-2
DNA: TGTGCCAGCAGCGTAGGCCAGATCCTTTCTAACTATGGCTACACCTTC
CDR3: CASSVGQILSNYGYTF

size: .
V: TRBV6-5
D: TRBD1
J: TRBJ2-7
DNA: TGTGCCAGCATAGGGACAGGGAGGTCCTACGAGCAGTACTTC
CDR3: CASIGTGRSYEQYF